This T cell receptor beta chain was captured in a study of shared clonotypes between healthy human individuals. About the research overall: Each donor's CD4 naive and CD4 memory cells filled three plates apiece, CD8 naive two, and CD8 memory one. Study results and limitations: Researchers found naive subsets generally carried larger estimated richness than memory subsets. The represented genetic and exposure-history diversity was limited by the small number of donors.

Trimming cost V 2 bases and J 10 bases, with 9 bases left between them. Germline lookup yields CDR1 SGHVS and CDR2 FNYEAQ. This CDR3 comprises 12 residues. Concerning this clone: Antigen specificity is unknown.

Clones were read by immunoSEQ multiplex PCR, and TCRdb kept only the in-frame ones, dropping some. The data show 2 million to 2.5 million clones, with around 92% seen just once and 0.37% held by the top ten. This TCR came from a man younger than 35 in good health. Some clones in this sample may be carry-over from other donors' samples. Sequencing input: naive CD4+ T cells from PBMCs. Subset meaning: CD45RA+ positively selected. This rearrangement joins TRBV7-6 to TRBJ2-1; no clear D gene. The CDR3, as DNA: TGTGCCAGCAGCTTATTAGGCGACGAGCAGTTCTTC. Residues: CASSLLGDEQFF.